This is a list of T cell receptor beta chains from one sample in a study of blood T cell repertoires in COVID-19. Assay: immunoSEQ multiplex PCR; the TCRdb copy retains only in-frame clones and omits some. The sample lists about 150,000 clones, about 80% seen once, with 3% in the top ten. The sample taken for sequencing was peripheral blood. These receptors were obtained from an elderly woman with acute or convalescent COVID-19. Both conserved end residues are trimmed from each CDR3.

TRBV18	TRBJ2-2	ASSLRQGNTGELF
TRBV7-9	TRBJ2-3	ASSPSTHLVLQY
TRBV7-6	TRBJ2-2	ASSQIQGNTGELF
TRBV7-3	TRBJ1-5	ASSPTGGNQPQH
TRBV7-2	TRBJ2-3	ASSLSYHRTDTQY
TRBV19	TRBJ1-2	ASSIGGAGANYGYT
TRBV5-1	TRBJ1-2	ASSYDGDYGYT
TRBV6-5	TRBJ1-6	ASSRRDRGNSPLH
TRBV7-9	TRBJ1-2	ASSSLDRAGYT
TRBV2	TRBJ1-1	ASRQGWTEAF
TRBV4-1	TRBJ1-1	ASSQGGGPNTEAF
TRBV5-1	TRBJ2-3	ASSFTGGKPDTQY
TRBV27	TRBJ2-1	ASSLTWGLAYNEQF
TRBV11-2	TRBJ2-3	ASSFGAGGDTQY
TRBV5-6	TRBJ2-7	ASSPGTEKYEQY
TRBV7-2	TRBJ1-1	ASSIQGTNTEAF
TRBV2	TRBJ1-2	ASSAARVSYGYT
TRBV14	TRBJ1-2	ASSAGFNYGYT
TRBV4-1	TRBJ2-1	ASSQVGVYNEQF
TRBV9	TRBJ2-3	ASSATGAAFDTQY
TRBV6-5	TRBJ1-2	ASKWDRAGYT
TRBV21-1	TRBJ1-2	ASSKYKICGRQGPYGYT
TRBV6-5	TRBJ1-2	ASSSPNQGFRYGYT
TRBV19	TRBJ1-2	ASSIVGQGNYGYT
TRBV11-2	TRBJ2-7	ASSFVGYGDEQY
TRBV4-3	TRBJ1-1	ASSLGGVTEAF
TRBV12-5	TRBJ1-2	ASGLETRGYT
TRBV19	TRBJ2-2	ASTSVWRTNTGELF